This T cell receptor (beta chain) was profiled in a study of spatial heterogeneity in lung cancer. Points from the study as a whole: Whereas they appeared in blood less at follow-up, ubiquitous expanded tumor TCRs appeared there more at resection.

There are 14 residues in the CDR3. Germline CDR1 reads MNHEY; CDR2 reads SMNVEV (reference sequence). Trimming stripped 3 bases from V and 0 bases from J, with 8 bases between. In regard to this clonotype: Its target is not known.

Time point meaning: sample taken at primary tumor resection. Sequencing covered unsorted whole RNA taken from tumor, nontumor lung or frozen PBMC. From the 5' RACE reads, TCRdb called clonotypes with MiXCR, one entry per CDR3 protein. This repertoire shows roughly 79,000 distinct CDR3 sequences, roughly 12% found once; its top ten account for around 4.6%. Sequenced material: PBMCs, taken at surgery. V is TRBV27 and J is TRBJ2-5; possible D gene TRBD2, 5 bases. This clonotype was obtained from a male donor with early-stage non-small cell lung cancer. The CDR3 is CASSFGRDQETQYF. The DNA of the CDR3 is TGTGCCAGCAGTTTTGGGCGGGACCAAGAGACCCAGTACTTC.